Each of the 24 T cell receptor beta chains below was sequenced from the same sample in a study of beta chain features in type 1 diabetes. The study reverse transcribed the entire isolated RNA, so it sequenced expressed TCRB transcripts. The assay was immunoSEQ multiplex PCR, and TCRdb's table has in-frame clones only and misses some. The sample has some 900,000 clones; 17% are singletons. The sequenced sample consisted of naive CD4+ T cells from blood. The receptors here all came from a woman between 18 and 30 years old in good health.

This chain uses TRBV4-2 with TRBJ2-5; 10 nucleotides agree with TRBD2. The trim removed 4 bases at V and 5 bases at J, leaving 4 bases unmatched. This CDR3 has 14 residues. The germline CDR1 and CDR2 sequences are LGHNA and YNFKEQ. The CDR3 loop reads CASSPSGSQETQYF. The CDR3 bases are TGTGCCAGCAGCCCTAGCGGGAGTCAGGAGACCCAGTACTTC.

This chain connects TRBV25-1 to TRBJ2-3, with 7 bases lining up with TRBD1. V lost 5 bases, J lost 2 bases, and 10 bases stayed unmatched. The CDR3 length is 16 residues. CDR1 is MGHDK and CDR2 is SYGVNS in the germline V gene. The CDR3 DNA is TGTGCCAGCAGTCCTCGGGGACAGCCCTCCACAGATACGCAGTATTTT. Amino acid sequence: CASSPRGQPSTDTQYF. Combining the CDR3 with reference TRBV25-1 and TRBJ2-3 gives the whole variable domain EADIYQTPRYLVIGTGKKITLECSQTMGHDKMYWYQQDPGMELHLIHYSYGVNSTEKGDLSSESTVSRIRTEHFPLTLESARPSHTSQYLCASSPRGQPSTDTQYFGPGTRLTVL.

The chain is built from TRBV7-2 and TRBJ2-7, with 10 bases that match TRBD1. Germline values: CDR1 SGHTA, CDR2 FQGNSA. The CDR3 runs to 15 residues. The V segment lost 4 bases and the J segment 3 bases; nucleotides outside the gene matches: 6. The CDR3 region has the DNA TGTGCCAGCAGCTCGGACAGGGGGACTCTCTACGAGCAGTACTTC. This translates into CASSSDRGTLYEQYF.

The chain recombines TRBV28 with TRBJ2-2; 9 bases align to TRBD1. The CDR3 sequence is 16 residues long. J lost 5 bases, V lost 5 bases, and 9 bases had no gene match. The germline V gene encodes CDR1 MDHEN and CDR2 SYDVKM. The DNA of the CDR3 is TGTGCCAGCAGTCCGGGGGCCGGGACAGGGACCGGGGAGCTGTTTTTT. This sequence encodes CASSPGAGTGTGELFF.

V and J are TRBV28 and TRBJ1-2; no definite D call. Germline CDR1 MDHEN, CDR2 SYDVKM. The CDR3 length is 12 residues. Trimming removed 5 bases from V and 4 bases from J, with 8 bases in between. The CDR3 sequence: CASSRITYGYTF. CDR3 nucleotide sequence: TGTGCCAGCAGTCGGATTACCTATGGCTACACCTTC.

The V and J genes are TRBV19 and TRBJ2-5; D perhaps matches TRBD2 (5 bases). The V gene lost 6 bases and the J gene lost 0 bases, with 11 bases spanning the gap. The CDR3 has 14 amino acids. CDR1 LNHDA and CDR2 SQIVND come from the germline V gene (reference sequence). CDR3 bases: TGTGCCAGTAGCATCACCGGGGACCAAGAGACCCAGTACTTC. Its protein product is CASSITGDQETQYF. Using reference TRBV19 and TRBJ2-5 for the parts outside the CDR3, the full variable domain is DGGITQSPKYLFRKEGQNVTLSCEQNLNHDAMYWYRQDPGQGLRLIYYSQIVNDFQKGDIAEGYSVSREKKESFPLTVTSAQKNPTAFYLCASSITGDQETQYFGPGTRLLVL.

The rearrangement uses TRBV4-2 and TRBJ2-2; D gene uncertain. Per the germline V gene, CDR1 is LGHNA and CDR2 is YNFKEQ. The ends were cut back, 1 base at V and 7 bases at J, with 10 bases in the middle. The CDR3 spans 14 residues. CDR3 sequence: CASSQVRRSGELFF. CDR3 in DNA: TGTGCCAGCAGCCAAGTTCGACGGAGCGGGGAGCTGTTTTTT.

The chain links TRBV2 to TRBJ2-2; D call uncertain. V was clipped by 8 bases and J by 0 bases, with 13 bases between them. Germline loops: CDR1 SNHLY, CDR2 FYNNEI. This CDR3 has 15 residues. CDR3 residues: CASRRDGANTGELFF. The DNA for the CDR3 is TGTGCCAGCCGTCGAGACGGCGCGAACACCGGGGAGCTGTTTTTT.

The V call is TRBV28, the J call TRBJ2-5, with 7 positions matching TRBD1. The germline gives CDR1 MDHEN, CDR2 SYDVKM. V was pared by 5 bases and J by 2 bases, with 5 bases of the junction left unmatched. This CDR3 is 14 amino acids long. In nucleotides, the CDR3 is TGTGCCAGCAGTAACAGGGGATCTCAAGAGACCCAGTACTTC. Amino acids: CASSNRGSQETQYF. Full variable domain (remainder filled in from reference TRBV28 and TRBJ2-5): DVKVTQSSRYLVKRTGEKVFLECVQDMDHENMFWYRQDPGLGLRLIYFSYDVKMKEKGDIPEGYSVSREKKERFSLILESASTNQTSMYLCASSNRGSQETQYFGPGTRLLVL.

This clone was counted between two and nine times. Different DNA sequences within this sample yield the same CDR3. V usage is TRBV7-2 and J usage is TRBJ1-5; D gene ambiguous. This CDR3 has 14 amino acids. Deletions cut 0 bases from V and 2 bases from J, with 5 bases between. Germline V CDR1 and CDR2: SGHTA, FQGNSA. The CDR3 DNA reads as TGTGCCAGCAGCTTAGCAGAGGGCAATCAGCCCCAGCATTTT. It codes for CASSLAEGNQPQHF.

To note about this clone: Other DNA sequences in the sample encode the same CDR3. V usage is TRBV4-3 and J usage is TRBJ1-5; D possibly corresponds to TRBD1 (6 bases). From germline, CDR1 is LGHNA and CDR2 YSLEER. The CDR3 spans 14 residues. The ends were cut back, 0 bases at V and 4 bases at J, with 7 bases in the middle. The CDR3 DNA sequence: TGCGCCAGCAGCCAAGAAGGGGGGAATCAGCCCCAGCATTTT. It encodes CASSQEGGNQPQHF.

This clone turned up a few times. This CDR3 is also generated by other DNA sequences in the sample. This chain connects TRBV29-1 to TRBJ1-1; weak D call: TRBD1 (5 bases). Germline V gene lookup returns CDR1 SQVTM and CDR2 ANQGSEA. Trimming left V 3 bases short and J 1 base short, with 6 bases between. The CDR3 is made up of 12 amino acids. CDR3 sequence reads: CSVDRGNTEAFF. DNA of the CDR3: TGCAGCGTTGATAGGGGGAACACTGAAGCTTTCTTT.

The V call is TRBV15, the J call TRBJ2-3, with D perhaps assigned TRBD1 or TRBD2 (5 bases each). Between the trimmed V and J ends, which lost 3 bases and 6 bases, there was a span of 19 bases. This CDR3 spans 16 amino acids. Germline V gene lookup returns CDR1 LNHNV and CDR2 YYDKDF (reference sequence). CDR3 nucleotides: TGTGCCACCAGCAGTCTCCGATGGGGGAATGTGGATACGCAGTATTTT. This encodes CATSSLRWGNVDTQYF.

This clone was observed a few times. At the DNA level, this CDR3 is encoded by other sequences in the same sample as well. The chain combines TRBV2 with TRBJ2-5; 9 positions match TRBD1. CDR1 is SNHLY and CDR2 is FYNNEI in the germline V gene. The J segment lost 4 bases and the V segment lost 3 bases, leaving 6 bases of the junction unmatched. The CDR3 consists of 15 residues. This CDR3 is CASSEGQGRGETQYF. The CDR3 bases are TGTGCCAGCAGTGAGGGACAGGGACGAGGAGAGACCCAGTACTTC.

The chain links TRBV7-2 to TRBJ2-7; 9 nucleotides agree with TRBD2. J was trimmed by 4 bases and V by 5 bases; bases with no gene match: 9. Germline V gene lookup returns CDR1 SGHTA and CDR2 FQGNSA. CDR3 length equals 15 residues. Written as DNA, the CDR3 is TGTGCCAGCAGCCCTCGTATAGCGGGAGCTTACGAGCAGTACTTC. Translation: CASSPRIAGAYEQYF.

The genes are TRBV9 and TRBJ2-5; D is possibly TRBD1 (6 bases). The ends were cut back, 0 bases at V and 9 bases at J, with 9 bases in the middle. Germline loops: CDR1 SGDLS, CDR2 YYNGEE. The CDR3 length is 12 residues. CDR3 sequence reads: CASSVVTGPQYF. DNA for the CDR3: TGTGCCAGCAGCGTAGTGACAGGACCCCAGTACTTC.

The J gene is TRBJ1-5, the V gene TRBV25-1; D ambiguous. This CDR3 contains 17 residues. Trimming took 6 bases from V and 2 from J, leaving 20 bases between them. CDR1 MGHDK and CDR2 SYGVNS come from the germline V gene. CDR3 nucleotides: TGTGCCAGCAGGAGGCACCCCTTGGGTCTCGGCAATCAGCCCCAGCATTTT. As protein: CASRRHPLGLGNQPQHF.

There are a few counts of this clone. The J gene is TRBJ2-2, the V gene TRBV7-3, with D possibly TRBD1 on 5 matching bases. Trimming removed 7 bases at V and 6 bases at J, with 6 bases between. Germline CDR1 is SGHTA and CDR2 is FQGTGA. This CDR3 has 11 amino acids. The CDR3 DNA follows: TGTGCCAGCAAAGGGGCCGGGGAGCTGTTTTTT. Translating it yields CASKGAGELFF.

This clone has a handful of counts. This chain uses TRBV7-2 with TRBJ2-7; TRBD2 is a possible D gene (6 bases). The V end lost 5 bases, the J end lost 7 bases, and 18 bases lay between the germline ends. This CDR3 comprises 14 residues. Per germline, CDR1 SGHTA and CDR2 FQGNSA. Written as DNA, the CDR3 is TGTGCCAGCAGCCGGAATCCGGGACTGGAAGAGCAGTACTTC. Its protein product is CASSRNPGLEEQYF.

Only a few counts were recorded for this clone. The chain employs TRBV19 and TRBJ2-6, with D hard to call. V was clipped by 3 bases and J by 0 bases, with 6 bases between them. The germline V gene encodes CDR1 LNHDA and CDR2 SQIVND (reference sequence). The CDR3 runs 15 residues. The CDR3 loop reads CASSMVNSGANVLTF. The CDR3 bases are TGTGCCAGTAGTATGGTCAACTCTGGGGCCAACGTCCTGACTTTC.

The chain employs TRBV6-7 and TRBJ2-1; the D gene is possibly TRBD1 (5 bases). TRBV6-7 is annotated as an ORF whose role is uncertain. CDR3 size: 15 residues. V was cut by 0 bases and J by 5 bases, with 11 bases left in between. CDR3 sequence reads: CASSYSSGWDNEQFF. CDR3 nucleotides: TGTGCCAGCAGTTACTCGTCAGGGTGGGACAATGAGCAGTTCTTC.

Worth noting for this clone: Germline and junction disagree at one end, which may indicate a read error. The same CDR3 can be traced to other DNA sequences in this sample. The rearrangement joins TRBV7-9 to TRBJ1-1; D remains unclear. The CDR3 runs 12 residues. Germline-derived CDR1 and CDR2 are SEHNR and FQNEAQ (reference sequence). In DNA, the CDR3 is TGTGCCAGCAGCTTAGTGAACACTGAAGCTTTTTTT. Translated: CASSLVNTEAFF.

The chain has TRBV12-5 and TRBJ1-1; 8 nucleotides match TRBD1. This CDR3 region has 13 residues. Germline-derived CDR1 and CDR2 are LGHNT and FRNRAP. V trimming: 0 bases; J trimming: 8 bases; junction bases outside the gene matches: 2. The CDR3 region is CASGLVPGGEAFF. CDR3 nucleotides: TGTGCTAGTGGTTTGGTACCAGGGGGCGAAGCTTTCTTT.

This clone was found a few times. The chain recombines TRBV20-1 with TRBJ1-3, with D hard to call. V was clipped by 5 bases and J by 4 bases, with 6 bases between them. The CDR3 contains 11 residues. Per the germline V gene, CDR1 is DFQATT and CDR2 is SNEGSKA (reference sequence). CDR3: CSAVTGNTIYF. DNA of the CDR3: TGCAGTGCTGTGACAGGAAACACCATATATTTT.